This TCR beta chain was sequenced in a study of tumor-infiltrating lymphocytes in primary liver carcinoma. Germline CDR1 is SGHTA and CDR2 is FQGTGA. The CDR3 contains 17 residues. Starting material of 450 to 550 ng total RNA yielded TCR beta cDNA via a constant-region primer. Each TCR beta library was derived from three nested multiplex PCR rounds that employed slightly modified ARM-PCR. Forward primers for TRBV1-TRBV30 and a C-beta reverse primer served the first two PCR rounds, at about 11 cycles each. One entry per CDR3 protein, called by TCRdb with MiXCR from the multiplex PCR reads. Of 45,000 to 55,000 distinct CDR3 sequences in the sample, over 65% were seen once. The roughly 18-34 mg bulk tissue piece was not sorted before simultaneous RNA and DNA extraction. The study found over 90% viable tumor cells in every tumor sample. Concerning this clonotype itself: Its antigen is unidentified. Relative to the germline gene, one junction end is altered; a read error may explain this.

General observations from the study: Tumor top-250-clone fractions significantly exceeded those of blood (p = 0.039).

This TCR was recovered from a man between 40 and 49 years old with primary liver carcinoma and hepatitis B virus infection. Source material: liver tumor tissue from sampling region 5. Stated subset: tumor region T5, tumor centre. This chain links TRBV7-3 with TRBJ2-5; 10 bases match TRBD1. In DNA, the CDR3 is TGTGCCAGCAGCTTAAACCCCCCGGGACAGGGGCAAGAGACCCGGTACTTC. The encoded protein is CASSLNPPGQGQETRYF.